This T cell receptor beta chain was sequenced in a study of OX40 agonist ivuxolimab in advanced cancers. Overall study: The study enrolled dose-escalation patients with hepatocellular carcinoma, melanoma, renal cell or head and neck cancer.

Profiling relied on immunoSEQ multiplex PCR, and the TCRdb table lists in-frame clones only, not all of them. Altogether fewer than 65,000 clones are present, more than 65% being singletons, with the ten largest covering roughly a tenth. Trimming cost V 4 bases and J 7 bases; bases outside gene matches: 12. Germline V lookup: CDR1 SEHNR, CDR2 FQNEAQ (reference sequence). This CDR3 comprises 15 residues. Sequenced here: CD4+ or CD8+ T cells sorted from blood, sampled in a trial of the OX40 agonist ivuxolimab. This sequence originates from an adult with an advanced solid tumor such as melanoma, head and neck, liver or kidney cancer. The rearrangement joins TRBV7-9 to TRBJ2-7; 8 nucleotides agree with TRBD1. In DNA, the CDR3 is TGTGCCAGCAGCTCTTGGACAGGGAAGACCCCTGAGCAGTACTTC. It yields the protein CASSSWTGKTPEQYF.